Listed here are 30 T cell receptor beta chains from one sample, sequenced in a study of radiotherapy plus CTLA-4 blockade in lung cancer. The data were produced by immunoSEQ multiplex PCR, yet TCRdb's version contains in-frame clones alone and is incomplete. This table has more than 50,000 clones, around 77% appearing once. Here the sequenced sample was peripheral blood, taken from a patient treated with radiotherapy plus ipilimumab. These receptors were taken from a human donor with non-small cell lung cancer who had a complete response to radiotherapy plus ipilimumab.

This chain uses TRBV6-5 with TRBJ1-1; TRBD1 is a possible D gene (5 bases). Between the trimmed V and J ends, which lost 6 bases and 2 bases, there was a span of 10 bases. The V gene's germline CDR1 is MNHEY and CDR2 SVGAGI. The CDR3 is 13 amino acids. In DNA, the CDR3 is TGTGCCAGCAGCCGGACACTCAACACTGAAGCTTTCTTT. As protein: CASSRTLNTEAFF.

The count of this clone is one. The chain carries TRBV5-1 and TRBJ1-6; weak D call: TRBD1 (6 bases). The length of the CDR3 is 14 residues. V dropped 2 bases and J dropped 7 bases, with 10 bases sitting between them. CDR1 is SGHRS and CDR2 is YFSETQ in the germline V gene. CDR3 sequence reads: CASSLRTVNSPLHF. CDR3 coding DNA: TGCGCCAGCAGCTTACGGACAGTGAATTCACCCCTCCACTTT.

This clone was counted once. DNA of the CDR3: TGTGCCAGCAGTAGGGGCAGCTCTGGAAACACCATATATTTT. Its translation is CASSRGSSGNTIYF. The chain carries TRBV6-1 and TRBJ1-3; D is possibly TRBD1 (5 bases). V was clipped by 5 bases and J by 0 bases, with 8 bases between them. CDR3 length: 14 residues. Germline V lookup: CDR1 MNHNS, CDR2 SASEGT.

V gene TRBV29-1 combines with J gene TRBJ1-2; TRBD1 is a possible D gene (6 bases). The CDR3 is 17 residues long. CDR1 SQVTM and CDR2 ANQGSEA come from the germline V gene. Trimming cost V 1 base and J 3 bases, with 21 bases left between them. DNA of the CDR3: TGCAGCGTTGAAGGGAGGTTAGGAAAGACAGGATACTATGGCTACACCTTC. Its protein product is CSVEGRLGKTGYYGYTF. The entire variable domain, with the rest obtained from reference TRBV29-1 and TRBJ1-2, is as follows: SAVISQKPSRDICQRGTSLTIQCQVDSQVTMMFWYRQQPGQSLTLIATANQGSEATYESGFVIDKFPISRPNLTFSTLTVSNMSPEDSSIYLCSVEGRLGKTGYYGYTFGSGTRLTVV.

Only one count was recorded for this clone. The chain couples TRBV4-1 to TRBJ1-1; the match to TRBD1 covers 8 bases. V lost 4 bases and J lost 1; bases outside the gene matches: 11. Germline assignment: CDR1 MGHRA and CDR2 YSYEKL. CDR3 size: 17 residues. CDR3 sequence reads: CASSLHFDRGANTEAFF. CDR3 DNA sequence: TGCGCCAGCAGCCTCCACTTCGACAGGGGCGCGAACACTGAAGCTTTCTTT.

The chain uses TRBV5-1 and TRBJ2-3, with D perhaps matching TRBD2 (6 bases). Germline assignment: CDR1 SGHRS and CDR2 YFSETQ. Trimming pared 5 bases from V and 4 bases from J, leaving 11 bases between. This CDR3 has 13 residues. The CDR3 DNA reads TGCGCCAGCAGTAGCGGTGATTCAGATACGCAGTATTTT. As protein: CASSSGDSDTQYF.

The count of this clone is one. J is TRBJ2-3 and V is TRBV7-9; 8 positions agree with TRBD1. Germline CDR1 SEHNR, CDR2 FQNEAQ (reference sequence). The CDR3 is 14 amino acids. V trimming: 5 bases; J trimming: 6 bases; junction bases outside the gene matches: 7. CDR3 region: CASSPDRGSDTQYF. The CDR3 DNA reads TGTGCCAGCAGCCCTGACAGGGGATCGGATACGCAGTATTTT.

The chain carries TRBV4-1 and TRBJ2-7; the match to TRBD1 covers 11 bases. The CDR3 sequence is 13 residues long. Germline loops: CDR1 MGHRA, CDR2 YSYEKL. With 4 bases clipped from V and 7 bases from J, the junction kept 3 bases outside the gene matches. The CDR3 reads CASSRGQGAEQYF. DNA for the CDR3: TGCGCCAGCAGCCGAGGACAGGGGGCAGAGCAGTACTTC.

The rearrangement links TRBV19 to TRBJ1-1; D not resolved. Trimming pared 5 bases from V and 0 bases from J, leaving 19 bases between. The germline CDR1 and CDR2 sequences are LNHDA and SQIVND (reference sequence). CDR3 size: 17 residues. CDR3 amino acids: CASSPGEGRVMNTEAFF. The CDR3 nucleotides are TGTGCCAGTAGTCCCGGTGAAGGGAGGGTTATGAACACTGAAGCTTTCTTT.

J is TRBJ2-7 and V is TRBV11-3, with 7 bases aligning to TRBD1. Trimming took 5 bases from V and 6 from J; bases not matched to a gene: 4. From germline, CDR1 is SGHNT and CDR2 YENEEA. This CDR3 is 12 amino acids long. DNA for the CDR3: TGTGCCAGCAGCGGCAGGGGGACCGAGCAGTACTTC. This encodes CASSGRGTEQYF.

The chain links TRBV23-1 to TRBJ1-6; D ambiguous. TRBV23-1 has ORF status, its function being uncertain. CDR3 length: 12 amino acids. The germline V and J ends were trimmed by 7 bases and 10 bases, with 11 bases remaining between them. The CDR3, as DNA: TGCGCCAGCACCAAGCGCGGGTCACCCCTCCACTTT. The encoded protein is CASTKRGSPLHF.

V and J are TRBV5-1 and TRBJ1-3; D is unclear. The CDR3 loop spans 16 amino acids. The germline V gene has CDR1 SGHRS and CDR2 YFSETQ. Trimming removed 2 bases from V and 4 bases from J, with 16 bases in between. CDR3 sequence reads: CASSLIPSDGGNTIYF. The CDR3 DNA reads TGCGCCAGCAGCTTAATTCCGAGCGACGGAGGAAACACCATATATTTT.

V usage is TRBV6-5 and J usage is TRBJ2-7, with 7 positions matching TRBD1. J was trimmed by 3 bases and V by 0 bases; bases with no gene match: 2. Germline V gene lookup returns CDR1 MNHEY and CDR2 SVGAGI. The CDR3 runs 14 residues. The CDR3 is CASSYSGQRYEQYF. For the CDR3, the DNA is TGTGCCAGCAGTTACTCGGGACAGCGCTACGAGCAGTACTTC.

The chain couples TRBV19 to TRBJ2-3; 8 nucleotides align to TRBD2. The CDR3 covers 14 residues. From germline, CDR1 is LNHDA and CDR2 SQIVND (reference sequence). V shed 1 base, J shed 4 bases, and the junction held 1 base outside the gene matches. The CDR3 DNA sequence: TGTGCCAGTAGTATAGGGACTAGCCCAGATACGCAGTATTTT. This sequence encodes CASSIGTSPDTQYF.

The CDR3 here is CASSLHRGGTNTEAFF. The DNA of the CDR3 is TGTGCCAGCAGTTTACACAGGGGGGGTACGAACACTGAAGCTTTCTTT. The V and J genes are TRBV6-5 and TRBJ1-1; 8 bases line up with TRBD1. Per germline, CDR1 MNHEY and CDR2 SVGAGI. V shed 4 bases and J 1 base; nucleotides not matched to a gene: 8. The CDR3 consists of 16 residues.

V is TRBV29-1 and J is TRBJ2-4; D is unresolved. The CDR3 extends over 14 amino acids. The V end was cut by 4 bases, the J end by 0 bases, with 10 bases between. CDR1 is SQVTM, CDR2 ANQGSEA, per germline. The CDR3 coding sequence is TGCAGCGTTGTGTGGAGCTTAGCCAAAAACATTCAGTACTTC. Residues: CSVVWSLAKNIQYF.

The chain couples TRBV5-1 to TRBJ1-4; 8 bases line up with TRBD1. The germline V gene encodes CDR1 SGHRS and CDR2 YFSETQ. This CDR3 region has 16 residues. V was pared by 4 bases and J by 7 bases, with 12 bases of the junction left unmatched. Written as DNA, the CDR3 is TGCGCCAGCAGCCTAGACTCCAGGGGGCAAGGTGAAAAACTGTTTTTT. As protein: CASSLDSRGQGEKLFF.

The rearrangement uses TRBV7-9 and TRBJ2-1, with a tentative D call TRBD2 (5 bases). CDR1 and CDR2 (germline): SEHNR, FQNEAQ (reference sequence). CDR3 length: 16 amino acids. V lost 7 bases and J 7 bases, leaving 23 bases between the germline ends. This CDR3 reads CASTPREGPIWNEQFF. In nucleotides, the CDR3 is TGTGCCAGCACCCCGAGGGAAGGGCCTATTTGGAATGAGCAGTTCTTC.

Turning to this clone: The same CDR3 arises from other DNA sequences in this sample as well. This chain connects TRBV5-1 to TRBJ1-1, with TRBD1 identical over 9 bases. The CDR3 length is 14 residues. In germline, CDR1 is SGHRS, CDR2 YFSETQ. The trim removed 3 bases at V and 5 bases at J, leaving 5 bases unmatched. CDR3 bases: TGCGCCAGCAGCTCTAACAGGGGGCGGACTGAAGCTTTCTTT. This codes for CASSSNRGRTEAFF. The full variable domain, completed using reference TRBV5-1 and TRBJ1-1, is KAGVTQTPRYLIKTRGQQVTLSCSPISGHRSVSWYQQTPGQGLQFLFEYFSETQRNKGNFPGRFSGRQFSNSRSEMNVSTLELGDSALYLCASSSNRGRTEAFFGQGTRLTVV.

The chain employs TRBV7-2 and TRBJ2-1; the D gene is possibly TRBD1 (6 bases). Deletions cut 4 bases from V and 4 bases from J, with 14 bases between. CDR1 is SGHTA and CDR2 is FQGNSA in the germline V gene. This CDR3 region has 15 residues. The CDR3 DNA follows: TGTGCCAGCAGCTCACAGGGAACGGATTACAATGAGCAGTTCTTC. It specifies CASSSQGTDYNEQFF.

This clone appeared a few times. V is TRBV7-2 and J is TRBJ2-3; 9 nucleotides agree with TRBD2. The V gene end was trimmed by 1 base and the J gene end by 6 bases; junction bases not matched to a gene: 11. Per the germline V gene, CDR1 is SGHTA and CDR2 is FQGNSA. This CDR3 is built from 17 residues. The DNA of the CDR3 is TGTGCCAGCAGCTTAGATCGCGGGGGGGCCAGAAGGGATACGCAGTATTTT. Translated: CASSLDRGGARRDTQYF.

The chain is built from TRBV9 and TRBJ2-5; TRBD2 agrees at 11 bases. CDR3 length equals 18 residues. J was trimmed by 5 bases and V by 4 bases; bases with no gene match: 16. Germline V gene sequence: CDR1 SGDLS, CDR2 YYNGEE. The CDR3 region is CASSITAGTSGNKETQYF. Here the CDR3 DNA reads TGTGCCAGCAGCATCACCGCCGGGACTAGCGGAAATAAGGAGACCCAGTACTTC.

The chain couples TRBV6-6 to TRBJ2-3; 9 nucleotides match TRBD2. Trimming took 6 bases from V and 4 from J; bases not matched to a gene: 8. The CDR3 runs 15 residues. Germline CDR1 is MNHNY and CDR2 is SVGAGI (reference sequence). The chain's CDR3 is CASSLGLALPDTQYF. The CDR3 nucleotides are TGTGCCAGCAGCTTGGGACTAGCACTCCCAGATACGCAGTATTTT.

In the case of this clone: This sample includes further DNA sequences coding for the same CDR3. The rearrangement uses TRBV5-1 and TRBJ2-5, with 9 bases matching TRBD1. Germline CDR1 and CDR2: SGHRS and YFSETQ. CDR3 size: 14 residues. J was trimmed by 5 bases and V by 4 bases; bases with no gene match: 6. This CDR3 is CASSTGQGRETQYF. The CDR3 DNA follows: TGCGCCAGCAGCACCGGACAGGGGCGGGAGACCCAGTACTTC.

J is TRBJ1-2 and V is TRBV10-1; D may be TRBD1 (6 bases). CDR1 is WNHNN, CDR2 SYGVQD, per germline (reference sequence). CDR3 length: 13 amino acids. V was trimmed by 1 base and J by 3 bases, leaving 6 bases between them. For the CDR3, the DNA is TGCGCCAGCAGTGAGTACAGGGACTATGGCTACACCTTC. It is translated as CASSEYRDYGYTF.

The rearrangement uses TRBV18 and TRBJ1-3; 7 bases agree with TRBD1. The CDR3 loop spans 14 amino acids. V lost 5 bases and J lost 2; bases outside the gene matches: 3. Germline CDR1 KGHSH, CDR2 LQKENI. CDR3 amino acids: CASSSTGAGNTIYF. The CDR3 nucleotides are TGTGCCAGCTCAAGTACAGGGGCTGGAAACACCATATATTTT.

The chain employs TRBV28 and TRBJ1-2; 11 nucleotides align to TRBD1. Germline lookup yields CDR1 MDHEN and CDR2 SYDVKM. Trimming at V came to 3 bases and at J to 7 bases, leaving 10 bases not matched to a gene. The CDR3 runs to 16 residues. Here the CDR3 DNA reads TGTGCCAGCAGTTTGGGGACAGGGGGGTTACTAGGTGGCTACACCTTC. As protein: CASSLGTGGLLGGYTF.

This clone occurred once. The V gene is TRBV18, the J gene TRBJ1-1; TRBD1 agrees at 9 bases. This CDR3 has 13 residues. The junction had 7 bases not matched to a gene; V was cut back by 4 bases and J by 10 bases. Germline loops: CDR1 KGHSH, CDR2 LQKENI. The CDR3 region has the DNA TGTGCCAGCTCACGGCGGGACAGGGAGGGAGCTTTCTTT. Its protein is CASSRRDREGAFF.

This rearrangement joins TRBV19 to TRBJ1-1; 8 bases line up with TRBD1. Germline V CDR1 and CDR2: LNHDA, SQIVND (reference sequence). V lost 5 bases to trimming and J lost 3 bases; unmatched junction nucleotides: 14. The CDR3 has 17 residues. Here the CDR3 reads CASSRRDRQRRDTEAFF. DNA for the CDR3: TGTGCCAGTAGTCGCCGGGACAGGCAGCGCCGGGACACTGAAGCTTTCTTT. Full variable domain (missing parts from reference TRBV19 and TRBJ1-1): DGGITQSPKYLFRKEGQNVTLSCEQNLNHDAMYWYRQDPGQGLRLIYYSQIVNDFQKGDIAEGYSVSREKKESFPLTVTSAQKNPTAFYLCASSRRDRQRRDTEAFFGQGTRLTVV.

The rearrangement uses TRBV7-8 and TRBJ2-1; a possible D gene is TRBD1 (6 bases). The germline gives CDR1 SGHVS, CDR2 FQNEAQ. The CDR3 contains 14 residues. V lost 5 bases to trimming and J lost 6 bases, with 14 bases between them. CDR3 bases: TGTGCCAGCAGCCCACCGGGACATCGCAATGAGCAGTTCTTC. Amino acids: CASSPPGHRNEQFF.